This entry features one T cell receptor (beta chain) sequence. Its antigen remains unidentified. This sample is drawn from a study of T cells after yellow fever vaccination. Across the study: SMART-Seq v4 Ultra Low Input handled preparation of low-cell-number fractions. General study results and limits: The bulk population could contribute abundant contaminating clonotypes to FACS-sorted repertoires. Re-detected after boosting: most primary clones, more than 95% of CD4 and 80% to 90% of CD8.

CDR3 length equals 18 residues. The germline V gene has CDR1 LNHDA and CDR2 SQIVND (reference sequence). V shed 6 bases and J shed 1 base, with 22 bases lying between them. TCRdb recomputed calls from the 5' RACE reads with MiXCR, one row per CDR3 protein. Of about 74,000 distinct CDR3 sequences listed, about 6.6% are singletons. The sample was CD8+ T cells sorted from PBMCs, taken 5 days after the first yellow fever vaccination. The clonotype comes from a man younger than 35 who received the YFV17D yellow fever vaccine. The rearrangement links TRBV19 to TRBJ1-3; D perhaps matches TRBD1 (6 bases). The CDR3 is CASSVAGTRLYSGNTIYF. The DNA for the CDR3 is TGTGCCAGTAGCGTAGCCGGGACACGGCTTTATTCTGGAAACACCATATATTTT.